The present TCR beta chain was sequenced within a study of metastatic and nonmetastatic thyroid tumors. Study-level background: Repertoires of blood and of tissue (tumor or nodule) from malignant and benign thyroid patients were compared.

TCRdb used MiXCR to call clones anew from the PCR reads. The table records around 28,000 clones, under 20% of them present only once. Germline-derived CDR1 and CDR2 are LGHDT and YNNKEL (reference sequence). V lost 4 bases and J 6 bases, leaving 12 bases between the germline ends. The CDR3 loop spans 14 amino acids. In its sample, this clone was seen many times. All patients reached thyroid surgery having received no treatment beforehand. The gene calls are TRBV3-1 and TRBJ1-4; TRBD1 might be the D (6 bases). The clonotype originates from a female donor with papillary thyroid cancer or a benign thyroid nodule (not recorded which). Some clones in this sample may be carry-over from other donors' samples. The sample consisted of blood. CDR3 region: CASSRRGGDEKLFF. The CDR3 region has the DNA TGTGCCAGCAGCCGTAGGGGGGGGGATGAAAAACTGTTTTTT.